One and the same sample provided the 15 T cell receptor beta chains below, sequenced in a study of cytomegalovirus exposure and HLA in healthy donors. The PCR made use of 60 Vbeta and 13 Jbeta primers. TCRdb keeps only in-frame clones here, not all; method: immunoSEQ multiplex PCR. The sample holds roughly 120,000 clones, over 65% seen once. The sequenced sample consisted of PBMCs. These TCRs come from a man between 25 and 39 years old in good health and CMV-seropositive.

The rearrangement joins TRBV4-2 to TRBJ2-7; TRBD1 is a possible D gene (6 bases). V was shortened by 4 bases and J by 0 bases, with 13 bases between the two germline ends. Per germline, CDR1 LGHNA and CDR2 YNFKEQ. This CDR3 region has 15 residues. CDR3 in amino acids: CASSPGQSSSYEQYF. CDR3 in DNA: TGTGCCAGCAGCCCTGGACAGTCGAGCTCCTACGAGCAGTACTTC.

The chain uses TRBV5-1 and TRBJ1-2; 7 nucleotides match TRBD1. With V trimmed by 0 bases and J by 8 bases, 7 bases remained unmatched. Germline V gene data show CDR1 as SGHRS and CDR2 as YFSETQ. This CDR3 spans 14 amino acids. Here the CDR3 reads CASSLATGTGGYTF. The CDR3, as DNA: TGCGCCAGCAGCTTGGCGACAGGGACGGGGGGCTACACCTTC.

This chain joins TRBV6-5 and TRBJ2-1; 12 nucleotides line up with TRBD1. Looked up from germline, CDR1 is MNHEY and CDR2 is SVGAGI. The CDR3 spans 16 residues. The trim removed 2 bases at V and 8 bases at J, leaving 7 bases unmatched. The CDR3 DNA is TGTGCCAGCAGTTACGCCGGGACAGGGGGCGGCGATGAGCAGTTCTTC. It translates to CASSYAGTGGGDEQFF.

The chain has TRBV28 and TRBJ2-7; D is unclear. V shed 1 base and J shed 0 bases, with 4 bases lying between them. This CDR3 has 13 amino acids. CDR1 and CDR2 from the germline V gene are MDHEN and SYDVKM. CDR3 bases: TGTGCCAGCAGTTTATCCCTCTCCTACGAGCAGTACTTC. Encoded protein: CASSLSLSYEQYF.

This clone was seen a few times. The chain combines TRBV10-2 with TRBJ1-2; 10 positions match TRBD1. V shed 4 bases and J 6 bases; nucleotides not matched to a gene: 5. CDR3 size: 14 residues. Germline CDR1 is WSHSY and CDR2 is SAAADI. CDR3 coding DNA: TGCGCCAGCAGTGCCCCCGGGACAGGGGATGGCTACACCTTC. It translates to CASSAPGTGDGYTF.

This clone has only a few counts. The gene calls are TRBV4-3 and TRBJ1-4; D remains ambiguous. CDR1 is LGHNA and CDR2 is YSLEER in the germline V gene. V gave up 0 bases and J gave up 0 bases, with 11 bases separating them. This CDR3 is built from 17 residues. The CDR3 loop reads CASSQDWTAATNEKLFF. Written as DNA, the CDR3 is TGCGCCAGCAGCCAAGATTGGACTGCAGCAACTAATGAAAAACTGTTTTTT.

The CDR3 sequence is CASSLGSSYNEQFF. The CDR3 DNA is TGTGCCAGCAGCTTGGGGAGCTCCTACAATGAGCAGTTCTTC. The chain links TRBV7-6 to TRBJ2-1, with D possibly being TRBD2 (5 bases). Germline CDR1 and CDR2: SGHVS and FNYEAQ. This CDR3 region has 14 residues. Trimming cost V 3 bases and J 0 bases, with 6 bases left between them. The complete variable domain, with remaining parts taken from reference TRBV7-6 and TRBJ2-1, reads GAGVSQSPRYKVTKRGQDVALRCDPISGHVSLYWYRQALGQGPEFLTYFNYEAQQDKSGLPNDRFSAERPEGSISTLTIQRTEQRDSAMYRCASSLGSSYNEQFFGPGTRLTVL.

This rearrangement joins TRBV7-9 to TRBJ2-5, with D uncertain. The J call may be incorrect, as the DNA end agrees better with TRBJ2-7. This CDR3 spans 13 amino acids. The germline CDR1 and CDR2 sequences are SEHNR and FQNEAQ (reference sequence). The CDR3 is CASSPLDSYEQYF. In nucleotides, the CDR3 is TGTGCCAGCAGCCCTCTGGACTCCTACGAGCAGTACTTC.

The chain employs TRBV6-5 and TRBJ2-3; 9 nucleotides line up with TRBD1. V shed 0 bases, J shed 6 bases, and the junction held 7 bases outside the gene matches. The CDR3 runs to 16 residues. From germline, CDR1 is MNHEY and CDR2 SVGAGI. CDR3 sequence: CASSYSGGQGTDTQYF. The CDR3 DNA reads as TGTGCCAGCAGTTACTCGGGGGGACAGGGAACCGATACGCAGTATTTT.

This clone was counted a few times. The chain joins TRBV28 to TRBJ2-3; D ambiguous. From germline, CDR1 is MDHEN and CDR2 SYDVKM. The V and J ends lost 7 bases and 1 base respectively, with 15 bases between them. CDR3 size: 15 residues. Written as DNA, the CDR3 is TGTGCCAGCACCCAGGCAGGCCCCGGCACAGATACGCAGTATTTT. It is translated as CASTQAGPGTDTQYF.

V gene TRBV30 combines with J gene TRBJ2-3; D remains ambiguous. From germline, CDR1 is GTSNPN and CDR2 SVGIG (reference sequence). V was clipped by 4 bases and J by 6 bases, with 20 bases between them. This CDR3 is built from 15 residues. The CDR3 region has the DNA TGTGCCTGGAATCCGGTTGGCGGTTCAAGGGATACGCAGTATTTT. It encodes CAWNPVGGSRDTQYF.

The rearrangement uses TRBV18 and TRBJ2-1, with 10 bases that match TRBD1. V trimming: 2 bases; J trimming: 5 bases; junction bases outside the gene matches: 9. The CDR3 loop spans 17 amino acids. Germline V gives CDR1 KGHSH, CDR2 LQKENI. The CDR3 sequence is CASSPTAGTGDDNEQFF. For the CDR3, the DNA is TGTGCCAGCTCACCAACGGCGGGGACAGGGGACGACAATGAGCAGTTCTTC.

The rearrangement joins TRBV10-3 to TRBJ2-7; 9 bases agree with TRBD1. The germline CDR1 and CDR2 sequences are ENHRY and SYGVKD. The V and J ends lost 0 bases and 1 base, in that order; junction bases with no gene match: 4. The CDR3 runs to 16 residues. CDR3 residues: CAISESTGGLSYEQYF. As DNA, the CDR3 is TGTGCCATCAGTGAGTCTACAGGGGGCCTTTCCTACGAGCAGTACTTC.

This sequence joins TRBV9 and TRBJ2-1; tentatively, D is TRBD2 (6 bases). The CDR3 is 19 amino acids. In germline, CDR1 is SGDLS, CDR2 YYNGEE. The V and J ends lost 0 bases and 1 base respectively, with 20 bases between them. CDR3 nucleotide sequence: TGTGCCAGCAGCGTAGCTTCTCTGGGGGGACCGCATTCCTACAATGAGCAGTTCTTC. It specifies CASSVASLGGPHSYNEQFF.

This rearrangement joins TRBV2 to TRBJ1-1, with D possibly TRBD1 on 5 matching bases. Trimming took 6 bases from V and 4 from J, leaving 12 bases between them. The length of the CDR3 is 13 residues. Germline CDR1 reads SNHLY; CDR2 reads FYNNEI. CDR3: CASSQDGGTEAFF. In nucleotides, the CDR3 is TGTGCCAGCAGCCAGGACGGGGGCACTGAAGCTTTCTTT.